One and the same sample provided the 3 T cell receptor beta chains below, sequenced in a study of blood T cell repertoires in COVID-19. The protocol was immunoSEQ multiplex PCR, while the TCRdb copy is restricted to in-frame clones and leaves out a portion. This sample has 250,000 to 300,000 clones, with roughly 90% found just once. Sequenced sample: peripheral blood. Source of these receptors: a woman aged 25 to 39 with COVID-19, enrolled during active disease.

V usage is TRBV9 and J usage is TRBJ1-6; TRBD1 matches 8 bases. In germline, CDR1 is SGDLS, CDR2 YYNGEE. V lost 4 bases to trimming and J lost 4 bases; unmatched junction nucleotides: 7. This CDR3 contains 16 residues. CDR3 loop: CASSPRTGKYNSPLHF. CDR3 DNA sequence: TGTGCCAGCAGCCCTCGGACAGGGAAATATAATTCACCCCTCCACTTT.

This sequence joins TRBV21-1 and TRBJ1-5; the D call TRBD1 from the table was never checked on the DNA. TRBV21-1 is a known pseudogene. The CDR3 runs to 17 residues. The CDR3 DNA reads TGTGCCAGCAGCAAAGCCCAACCTACAGGGGGGGATCAGCCCCAGCATTTT. Translating it yields CASSKAQPTGGDQPQHF.

V is TRBV5-5 and J is TRBJ1-4; 9 nucleotides agree with TRBD1. After removal of 3 bases from V and 2 bases from J, the junction contained 5 bases not matched to a gene. Looked up from germline, CDR1 is SGHKS and CDR2 is YYEKEE (reference sequence). This CDR3 contains 16 residues. The CDR3 protein is CASSSRDRVTNEKLFF. CDR3 DNA sequence: TGTGCCAGCAGCTCCCGGGACAGGGTTACTAATGAAAAACTGTTTTTT.